The next 22 T cell receptor beta chains were all read from a single sample in a study of cytotoxic CD8 clonotypes in ibrutinib-treated CLL. Here immunoSEQ multiplex PCR was the method, and the copy in TCRdb shows in-frame clones only, minus some. The sample shows around 310,000 clones, just under 80% of them seen only once. The material was PBMCs, obtained before ibrutinib treatment. These receptors were obtained from a human donor with chronic lymphocytic leukemia.

For the CDR3, the DNA is TGTGCCTGGAGCTCTATTGTGGGAAACACCATATATTTT. Translated: CAWSSIVGNTIYF. This sequence joins TRBV30 and TRBJ1-3; no reliable D call. Between the trimmed V and J ends, which lost 3 bases and 4 bases, there was a span of 10 bases. This CDR3 comprises 13 residues. CDR1 and CDR2 from the germline V gene are GTSNPN and SVGIG (reference sequence).

The chain combines TRBV6-5 with TRBJ1-2; tentative D call: TRBD1 (6 bases). V was trimmed by 6 bases and J by 2 bases, leaving 13 bases between them. Germline V CDR1 and CDR2: MNHEY, SVGAGI. This CDR3 is built from 14 residues. The CDR3 protein is CASSLQGRNYGYTF. The CDR3 DNA follows: TGTGCCAGCAGCCTACAGGGAAGGAACTATGGCTACACCTTC.

This clone showed up just a few times. This chain uses TRBV6-5 with TRBJ1-2, with 9 bases identical to TRBD1. The CDR3 runs 15 residues. V shed 4 bases and J 8 bases; nucleotides not matched to a gene: 11. Germline CDR1 and CDR2: MNHEY and SVGAGI. CDR3 DNA sequence: TGTGCCAGCAGTTCCGAGACAGGGGGTCTGGACGGCTACACCTTC. Translating gives CASSSETGGLDGYTF.

This clone was observed a handful of times. The chain recombines TRBV7-6 with TRBJ2-1; 12 bases are shared with TRBD2. CDR1 and CDR2 from the germline V gene are SGHVS and FNYEAQ. CDR3 length: 17 residues. J lost 9 bases, V lost 0 bases, and 9 bases had no gene match. CDR3 sequence (DNA): TGTGCCAGCAGCTTAGCAGTGACTAGCGGGAGATTCGGTGAGCAGTTCTTC. Its protein product is CASSLAVTSGRFGEQFF.

The chain employs TRBV7-2 and TRBJ2-3; D perhaps matches TRBD2 (6 bases). Germline values: CDR1 SGHTA, CDR2 FQGNSA. V lost 3 bases, J lost 4 bases, and 23 bases lay in between. The CDR3 consists of 18 residues. The CDR3 is CASSFRFMTRELPDTQYF. The DNA for the CDR3 is TGTGCCAGCAGCTTTCGGTTTATGACTAGAGAGCTGCCAGATACGCAGTATTTT.

This chain connects TRBV28 to TRBJ1-1; 8 bases map to TRBD1. Germline V gene lookup returns CDR1 MDHEN and CDR2 SYDVKM. The CDR3 consists of 15 residues. Unmatched junction bases numbered 10, after V lost 7 bases and J lost 3 bases. The CDR3 sequence: CASIPYGQGDTEAFF. The CDR3 bases are TGTGCCAGCATACCTTACGGACAGGGAGACACTGAAGCTTTCTTT.

J is TRBJ2-1 and V is TRBV19; 14 bases line up with TRBD2. The V gene end was trimmed by 5 bases and the J gene end by 0 bases; junction bases not matched to a gene: 6. This CDR3 has 18 amino acids. CDR1 and CDR2 from the germline V gene are LNHDA and SQIVND (reference sequence). In DNA form, the CDR3 reads TGTGCCAGTAGTGGCGGGACTAGCGGGAGTCGCTCCTACAATGAGCAGTTCTTC. Encoded protein: CASSGGTSGSRSYNEQFF.

J is TRBJ2-7 and V is TRBV6-1; D not certain. Trimming cost V 5 bases and J 2 bases, with 7 bases left between them. CDR1 and CDR2 (germline): MNHNS, SASEGT. The CDR3 length is 12 residues. The CDR3 region is CASSPRTYEQYF. The CDR3 DNA is TGTGCCAGCAGTCCCCGGACCTACGAGCAGTACTTC.

The chain employs TRBV7-3 and TRBJ2-3; D remains ambiguous. This CDR3 region has 13 residues. Trimming left V 5 bases short and J 4 bases short, with 10 bases between. Germline assignment: CDR1 SGHTA and CDR2 FQGTGA. CDR3 region: CASSLSISDTQYF. DNA for the CDR3: TGTGCCAGCAGCCTATCGATCTCAGATACGCAGTATTTT.

J is TRBJ2-5 and V is TRBV4-1; 7 nucleotides match TRBD2. This CDR3 is 15 amino acids long. Trimming cost V 0 bases and J 2 bases; bases outside gene matches: 3. Germline V CDR1 and CDR2: MGHRA, YSYEKL. The CDR3: CASSQESGDQETQYF. CDR3 in DNA: TGCGCCAGCAGCCAAGAGAGCGGGGATCAAGAGACCCAGTACTTC.

The rearrangement uses TRBV27 and TRBJ2-7, with 8 nucleotides matching TRBD2. Germline trimming cut 3 bases from V and 3 bases from J; bases unmatched to any gene: 13. The CDR3 is 17 residues long. Germline CDR1 and CDR2: MNHEY and SMNVEV (reference sequence). CDR3 in DNA: TGTGCCAGCAGTTTTACTTCCCCGACTAGCGCCTACTACGAGCAGTACTTC. As protein: CASSFTSPTSAYYEQYF.

The chain employs TRBV18 and TRBJ2-7; no clear D. The V end was cut by 0 bases, the J end by 3 bases, with 9 bases between. The germline gives CDR1 KGHSH, CDR2 LQKENI. The CDR3 totals 14 residues. CDR3 DNA sequence: TGTGCCAGCTCACCACCGGGTCGAGTCTACGAGCAGTACTTC. Amino acids: CASSPPGRVYEQYF.

The V call is TRBV9, the J call TRBJ2-7, with 9 nucleotides matching TRBD2. Germline V lookup: CDR1 SGDLS, CDR2 YYNGEE. CDR3 length equals 14 residues. The V and J ends lost 3 bases and 4 bases, in that order; junction bases with no gene match: 5. The CDR3 region is CASSEAGGNYEQYF. The CDR3 nucleotides are TGTGCCAGCAGCGAAGCGGGAGGTAATTACGAGCAGTACTTC.

V gene TRBV4-2 combines with J gene TRBJ1-2; a weak D match, TRBD1 (6 bases). CDR1 and CDR2 (germline): LGHNA, YNFKEQ. V lost 0 bases and J 2 bases, leaving 10 bases between the germline ends. The CDR3 covers 15 residues. CDR3 sequence reads: CASSQETGPNYGYTF. The CDR3 region has the DNA TGTGCCAGCAGCCAAGAAACAGGGCCGAACTATGGCTACACCTTC.

This clone was picked up one time. This chain joins TRBV6-5 and TRBJ1-1; D might be TRBD1 (6 bases). This CDR3 is built from 13 residues. The ends were cut back, 6 bases at V and 1 base at J, with 9 bases in the middle. Germline loops: CDR1 MNHEY, CDR2 SVGAGI. This chain's CDR3 is CASSLTGNTEAFF. CDR3 coding DNA: TGTGCCAGCAGCCTGACAGGGAACACTGAAGCTTTCTTT.

V is TRBV5-3 and J is TRBJ2-3; 8 bases agree with TRBD2. TRBV5-3 is annotated as an ORF whose role is uncertain. This CDR3 is built from 17 residues. Unmatched junction bases numbered 14, after V lost 4 bases and J lost 4 bases. CDR3 region: CARSRPKTGGLADTQYF. CDR3 nucleotides: TGTGCCAGAAGCCGTCCTAAGACGGGAGGGCTCGCAGATACGCAGTATTTT.

The V gene is TRBV5-5, the J gene TRBJ1-2; 9 bases match TRBD1. The germline gives CDR1 SGHKS, CDR2 YYEKEE (reference sequence). The CDR3 consists of 17 residues. V lost 0 bases to trimming and J lost 7 bases; unmatched junction nucleotides: 13. CDR3 DNA: TGTGCCAGCAGCTTGGATGGGCTGGGACAGGGATTCTCTGGCTACACCTTC. Protein: CASSLDGLGQGFSGYTF. Full variable domain (missing parts from reference TRBV5-5 and TRBJ1-2): DAGVTQSPTHLIKTRGQQVTLRCSPISGHKSVSWYQQVLGQGPQFIFQYYEKEERGRGNFPDRFSARQFPNYSSELNVNALLLGDSALYLCASSLDGLGQGFSGYTFGSGTRLTVV.

The genes are TRBV6-5 and TRBJ1-1; TRBD1 is a possible D gene (5 bases). Per germline, CDR1 MNHEY and CDR2 SVGAGI. Trimming removed 6 bases at V and 1 base at J, with 18 bases between. The CDR3 runs 16 residues. CDR3 protein: CASSYLGGTPNTEAFF. DNA of the CDR3: TGTGCCAGCAGCTACCTCGGGGGGACCCCGAACACTGAAGCTTTCTTT.

The J gene is TRBJ2-7, the V gene TRBV7-3; TRBD1 is a possible D gene (5 bases). Trimming cost V 6 bases and J 1 base, with 13 bases left between them. Looked up from germline, CDR1 is SGHTA and CDR2 is FQGTGA. The CDR3 extends over 14 amino acids. In DNA form, the CDR3 reads TGTGCCAGCAGTACTACCCGACAGTCCTACGAGCAGTACTTC. Its translation is CASSTTRQSYEQYF.

J is TRBJ2-7 and V is TRBV5-1; D call uncertain. CDR3 size: 12 residues. CDR1 is SGHRS and CDR2 is YFSETQ in the germline V gene. The V gene lost 5 bases and the J gene lost 3 bases, with 9 bases spanning the gap. The CDR3 reads CASSSEVYEQYF. The CDR3, as DNA: TGCGCCAGCAGTTCGGAAGTCTACGAGCAGTACTTC.

The chain couples TRBV2 to TRBJ2-3; D is undetermined. This CDR3 has 14 amino acids. Trimming shortened V by 5 bases and J by 2 bases, and 11 bases separated the two germline ends. Per germline, CDR1 SNHLY and CDR2 FYNNEI. This chain's CDR3 is CASSFNQPTDTQYF. In DNA form, the CDR3 reads TGTGCCAGCAGTTTCAACCAACCCACAGATACGCAGTATTTT.

The rearrangement uses TRBV18 and TRBJ2-1, with D possibly TRBD1 on 5 matching bases. Trimming removed 2 bases at V and 1 base at J, with 21 bases between. Germline V gene sequence: CDR1 KGHSH, CDR2 LQKENI. CDR3 length equals 19 residues. CDR3 sequence (DNA): TGTGCCAGCTCACCAACCCTGGGGCAGGACGGCTATTCCTACAATGAGCAGTTCTTC. Translating it yields CASSPTLGQDGYSYNEQFF.